The clone carrying this T cell receptor beta chain was seen a few times. Measured with immunoSEQ multiplex PCR; TCRdb has only the in-frame clones, and not every one. Of about 54,000 clones detected, over 75% appear once; the ten largest clones hold 4% to 5.5%. The CDR3 runs 14 residues. V was pared by 1 base and J by 9 bases, with 9 bases of the junction left unmatched. Germline assignment: CDR1 SGHVS and CDR2 FQNEAQ. The sample comes from a study of blood T cell repertoires in COVID-19. Study in general: Acute and convalescent COVID-19 samples came from the United States, Italy and Spain.

This chain connects TRBV7-8 to TRBJ2-7, with 7 nucleotides matching TRBD1. This clonotype was sampled from a man aged 40-49 years with active COVID-19. The sample was peripheral blood. The CDR3 sequence: CASSLGQGGAGQYF. DNA of the CDR3: TGTGCCAGCAGCTTAGGTCAAGGGGGCGCGGGGCAGTACTTC.